Each of the 6 T cell receptor beta chains below was sequenced from the same sample in a study of blood T cell repertoires in COVID-19. Using immunoSEQ multiplex PCR, the repertoire was profiled, and TCRdb retains in-frame clones only, with some absent. The sample yields a few hundred thousand clones, over 80% seen once. The specimen sequenced was peripheral blood. The origin of the receptors is a woman in her 70s with COVID-19, enrolled during active disease.

V is TRBV7-9 and J is TRBJ1-1; a possible D gene is TRBD1 (5 bases). Looked up from germline, CDR1 is SEHNR and CDR2 is FQNEAQ (reference sequence). The CDR3 covers 14 residues. Trimming left V 4 bases short and J 4 bases short, with 13 bases between. The CDR3 bases are TGTGCCAGCAGCTCTCAGGGTAAGGGCACTGAAGCTTTCTTT. This sequence encodes CASSSQGKGTEAFF. The complete variable domain, with remaining parts taken from reference TRBV7-9 and TRBJ1-1, reads DTGVSQNPRHKITKRGQNVTFRCDPISEHNRLYWYRQTLGQGPEFLTYFQNEAQLEKSRLLSDRFSAERPKGSFSTLEIQRTEQGDSAMYLCASSSQGKGTEAFFGQGTRLTVV.

V is TRBV5-8 and J is TRBJ2-2, with D maybe TRBD2 (6 bases). V dropped 4 bases and J dropped 3 bases, with 16 bases sitting between them. The CDR3 is made up of 16 amino acids. Germline loops: CDR1 SGHTS, CDR2 YDEGEE. The CDR3 loop reads CASSRSGTVYTGELFF. The CDR3 DNA follows: TGTGCCAGCAGCCGTTCCGGGACTGTTTACACCGGGGAGCTGTTTTTT. Filled out from reference TRBV5-8 and TRBJ2-2, the complete variable domain reads EAGVTQSPTHLIKTRGQQATLRCSPISGHTSVYWYQQALGLGLQFLLWYDEGEERNRGNFPPRFSGRQFPNYSSELNVNALELEDSALYLCASSRSGTVYTGELFFGEGSRLTVL.

This chain links TRBV29-1 with TRBJ2-1, with 9 bases identical to TRBD1. Germline V gene lookup returns CDR1 SQVTM and CDR2 ANQGSEA. The CDR3 runs to 14 residues. J was trimmed by 5 bases and V by 6 bases; bases with no gene match: 8. The CDR3 here is CSVDPGQGNNEQFF. The CDR3 bases are TGCAGCGTAGACCCGGGACAGGGAAACAATGAGCAGTTCTTC.

J is TRBJ2-3 and V is TRBV5-1; TRBD1 might be the D (5 bases). The germline V and J ends were trimmed by 4 bases and 2 bases, with 11 bases remaining between them. Looked up from germline, CDR1 is SGHRS and CDR2 is YFSETQ. CDR3 length: 14 residues. As DNA, the CDR3 is TGCGCCAGCAGCCCAGACAGCCCCACAGATACGCAGTATTTT. It specifies CASSPDSPTDTQYF.

The V gene is TRBV30, the J gene TRBJ1-1; 9 bases fit TRBD1. This CDR3 comprises 21 residues. Germline CDR1 reads GTSNPN; CDR2 reads SVGIG (reference sequence). The V gene end was trimmed by 0 bases and the J gene end by 4 bases; junction bases not matched to a gene: 24. The CDR3 region is CAWSVFLVGRTGVTRGTEAFF. The CDR3 region has the DNA TGTGCCTGGAGTGTATTTTTGGTAGGAAGGACAGGGGTGACCAGGGGCACTGAAGCTTTCTTT.

About this clone itself: The germline gene is not matched at one end of the junction; a read error may be the cause. V gene TRBV30 combines with J gene TRBJ1-3; TRBD1 aligns across 10 bases. CDR3 length: 15 amino acids. In germline, CDR1 is GTSNPN, CDR2 SVGIG (reference sequence). The CDR3 sequence: CAWRLGTGAGNTIYF. In DNA form, the CDR3 reads TGTGCTTGGAGGTTAGGGACAGGGGCAGGAAACACCATATATTTT.